Shown below are 6 T cell receptor beta chains from a single sample sequenced in a study of cytomegalovirus exposure and HLA in healthy donors. The PCR was carried out with 60 Vbeta primers and 13 Jbeta primers. Profiling relied on immunoSEQ multiplex PCR, and the TCRdb table lists in-frame clones only, not all of them. Of around 200,000 clones listed, approximately 79% are singletons. Specimen: PBMCs. Receptor source: a male donor in good health and CMV-seronegative.

The J gene is TRBJ2-2, the V gene TRBV29-1; 9 bases agree with TRBD2. The CDR3 has 15 residues. CDR1 is SQVTM, CDR2 ANQGSEA, per germline. The J segment lost 4 bases and the V segment lost 2 bases, leaving 5 bases of the junction unmatched. CDR3: CSVEKAGGPTGELFF. The DNA of the CDR3 is TGCAGCGTTGAAAAAGCGGGAGGCCCCACCGGGGAGCTGTTTTTT.

J is TRBJ2-7 and V is TRBV2, with D unclear. CDR1 SNHLY and CDR2 FYNNEI come from the germline V gene. Trimming removed 2 bases at V and 4 bases at J, with 6 bases between. The CDR3 contains 12 residues. The CDR3 DNA is TGTGCCAGCAGTGAACAGGTATACGAGCAGTACTTC. Translated: CASSEQVYEQYF.

A single count supports this clone. V is TRBV5-6 and J is TRBJ2-1; D remains ambiguous. CDR3 length equals 14 residues. V lost 6 bases to trimming and J lost 3 bases, with 13 bases between them. In germline, CDR1 is SGHDT, CDR2 YYEEEE. CDR3 DNA: TGTGCCAGCACCCGTATGGCAGACTACAATGAGCAGTTCTTC. This encodes CASTRMADYNEQFF.

The chain recombines TRBV4-2 with TRBJ2-1; 10 bases map to TRBD2. CDR1 is LGHNA and CDR2 is YNFKEQ in the germline V gene. V dropped 1 base and J dropped 7; count of bases not matched to a gene: 10. This CDR3 is built from 17 residues. CDR3 loop: CASSQASGGVRENEQFF. CDR3 sequence (DNA): TGTGCCAGCAGCCAAGCCAGCGGGGGGGTACGAGAAAATGAGCAGTTCTTC.

V is TRBV27 and J is TRBJ1-1; possibly TRBD1 for D (5 bases). Trimming left V 6 bases short and J 1 base short, with 12 bases between. Looked up from germline, CDR1 is MNHEY and CDR2 is SMNVEV (reference sequence). The CDR3 length is 14 residues. CDR3 sequence: CASSWGVANTEAFF. As DNA, the CDR3 is TGTGCCAGCAGCTGGGGGGTGGCGAACACTGAAGCTTTCTTT.

This chain links TRBV7-2 with TRBJ2-7; 7 bases match TRBD1. This CDR3 spans 14 amino acids. The trim removed 5 bases at V and 1 base at J, leaving 5 bases unmatched. From germline, CDR1 is SGHTA and CDR2 FQGNSA. The CDR3 sequence is CASSRTGSSYEQYF. The CDR3 bases are TGTGCCAGCAGCCGGACAGGTTCATCCTACGAGCAGTACTTC.